Sequencing of this T cell receptor beta chain was carried out in a study of blood T cell repertoires in COVID-19. V shed 3 bases and J shed 0 bases, with 6 bases lying between them. Per germline, CDR1 LNHDA and CDR2 SQIVND (reference sequence). CDR3 length equals 13 residues. Generated by immunoSEQ multiplex PCR, the TCRdb table keeps only in-frame clones and is missing some. Of 70,000 or so clones in the sample, 76% are singletons; the top ten hold under 15%. The sequencing input was peripheral blood. This chain links TRBV19 with TRBJ2-7; unclear D gene. The receptor was isolated from a man between 60 and 75 years old with COVID-19, enrolled during active disease. The CDR3 coding sequence is TGTGCCAGTAGTATGGGCAACTCCTACGAGCAGTACTTC. This translates into CASSMGNSYEQYF.